The next 10 T cell receptor beta chains were all read from a single sample in a study of blood T cell repertoires in COVID-19. Sequencing was performed with immunoSEQ multiplex PCR; in TCRdb, only in-frame clones are kept and a portion is missing. The data show hundreds of thousands of clones, over 75% seen once. The sequencing input was PBMCs or T cells enriched from blood (not recorded which). Every receptor here comes from a woman in her twenties or thirties who had recovered from COVID-19.

This clone was picked up a small number of times. The chain couples TRBV28 to TRBJ1-2, with D hard to call. V was shortened by 0 bases and J by 5 bases, with 10 bases between the two germline ends. Germline CDR1 is MDHEN and CDR2 is SYDVKM. CDR3 length equals 14 residues. CDR3: CASSLWGQMYGYTF. The CDR3 DNA sequence: TGTGCCAGCAGTTTATGGGGCCAGATGTATGGCTACACCTTC.

The chain carries TRBV5-6 and TRBJ2-1; 9 positions match TRBD1. Germline CDR1 is SGHDT and CDR2 is YYEEEE. The trim removed 0 bases at V and 5 bases at J, leaving 6 bases unmatched. This CDR3 is built from 16 residues. CDR3 sequence: CASSLAGQGLDNEQFF. The CDR3 DNA is TGTGCCAGCAGCTTGGCGGGACAGGGACTCGACAATGAGCAGTTCTTC. Looking up the rest from reference TRBV5-6 and TRBJ2-1 gives the full variable domain: DAGVTQSPTHLIKTRGQQVTLRCSPKSGHDTVSWYQQALGQGPQFIFQYYEEEERQRGNFPDRFSGHQFPNYSSELNVNALLLGDSALYLCASSLAGQGLDNEQFFGPGTRLTVL.

This sequence joins TRBV11-3 and TRBJ2-7; no definite D call. From germline, CDR1 is SGHNT and CDR2 YENEEA. The V and J ends lost 1 base and 7 bases respectively, with 11 bases between them. CDR3 length: 13 amino acids. CDR3 sequence reads: CASSLGAGREQYF. The DNA of the CDR3 is TGTGCCAGCAGCTTAGGGGCAGGAAGGGAGCAGTACTTC. The whole variable domain, remainder taken from reference TRBV11-3 and TRBJ2-7, is EAGVVQSPRYKIIEKKQPVAFWCNPISGHNTLYWYLQNLGQGPELLIRYENEEAVDDSQLPKDRFSAERLKGVDSTLKIQPAELGDSAVYLCASSLGAGREQYFGPGTRLTVT.

This clone was seen more than once but under ten times. V is TRBV7-2 and J is TRBJ1-3; D gene unclear. Trimming removed 1 base from V and 1 base from J, with 14 bases in between. This CDR3 spans 17 amino acids. Germline CDR1 and CDR2: SGHTA and FQGNSA. CDR3 residues: CASSLEFWGGSGNTIYF. The CDR3 nucleotides read TGTGCCAGCAGCTTAGAATTCTGGGGAGGGTCTGGAAACACCATATATTTT.

The chain carries TRBV7-8 and TRBJ1-3; 9 bases are a match to TRBD1. The germline V gene encodes CDR1 SGHVS and CDR2 FQNEAQ. Trimming cost V 5 bases and J 5 bases; bases outside gene matches: 10. The CDR3 runs to 16 residues. DNA of the CDR3: TGTGCCAGCAGCCAACGAGGCGACAGGGGGAGAAACACCATATATTTT. This codes for CASSQRGDRGRNTIYF.

The chain joins TRBV15 to TRBJ2-7, with TRBD1 matching over 8 bases. The germline V gene has CDR1 LNHNV and CDR2 YYDKDF (reference sequence). CDR3 length: 15 residues. Germline trimming cut 0 bases from V and 6 bases from J; bases unmatched to any gene: 7. The CDR3 sequence is CATSRDRDRGFEQYF. The DNA for the CDR3 is TGTGCCACCAGCAGAGATCGTGACAGGGGCTTCGAGCAGTACTTC.

The genes are TRBV27 and TRBJ2-7; the D gene is possibly TRBD1 (5 bases). The CDR3 runs 16 residues. Germline CDR1 MNHEY, CDR2 SMNVEV (reference sequence). Trimming left V 6 bases short and J 0 bases short, with 18 bases between. The CDR3 DNA follows: TGTGCCAGCAGCTTAACCTCGGCCCAGGGCTCCTACGAGCAGTACTTC. It translates to CASSLTSAQGSYEQYF.

The chain employs TRBV29-1 and TRBJ2-7, with 13 bases fitting TRBD2. The CDR3 is 15 residues long. Germline V gene sequence: CDR1 SQVTM, CDR2 ANQGSEA. V lost 7 bases and J lost 3; bases outside the gene matches: 9. CDR3 protein: CSGRIGTSGDYEQYF. The CDR3 DNA sequence: TGCAGCGGGCGGATCGGGACTAGCGGGGACTACGAGCAGTACTTC.

A remark on this clone: Within the sample, other DNA sequences also encode this same CDR3. The rearrangement links TRBV27 to TRBJ2-3; D unresolved. Trimming left V 4 bases short and J 3 bases short, with 8 bases between. The CDR3 totals 13 residues. Germline lookup yields CDR1 MNHEY and CDR2 SMNVEV (reference sequence). The CDR3 reads CASSSRGTDTQYF. The CDR3 region has the DNA TGTGCCAGCAGTTCTCGCGGAACAGATACGCAGTATTTT.

The chain employs TRBV10-1 and TRBJ1-2; TRBD1 matches 9 bases. Germline V CDR1 and CDR2: WNHNN, SYGVQD (reference sequence). Trimming cost V 6 bases and J 11 bases; bases outside gene matches: 13. This CDR3 region has 14 residues. CDR3 in DNA: TGCGCCAGCAGGCGGGGACAGGGAGCTATTGGGTACACCTTC. This codes for CASRRGQGAIGYTF.